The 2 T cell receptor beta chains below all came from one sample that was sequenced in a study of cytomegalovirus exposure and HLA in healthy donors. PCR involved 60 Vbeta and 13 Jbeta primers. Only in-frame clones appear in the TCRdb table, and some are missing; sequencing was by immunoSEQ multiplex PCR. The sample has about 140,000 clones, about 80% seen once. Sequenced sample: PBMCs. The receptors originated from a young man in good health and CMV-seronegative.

DNA of the CDR3: TGTGCCAGCAGTTTGGGAGGACTGAACTACGAGCAGTACTTC. Translated, it gives CASSLGGLNYEQYF. V usage is TRBV27 and J usage is TRBJ2-7, with D possibly matching TRBD2 (6 bases). V was cut by 3 bases and J by 3 bases, with 12 bases left in between. This CDR3 is built from 14 residues. In germline, CDR1 is MNHEY, CDR2 SMNVEV (reference sequence).

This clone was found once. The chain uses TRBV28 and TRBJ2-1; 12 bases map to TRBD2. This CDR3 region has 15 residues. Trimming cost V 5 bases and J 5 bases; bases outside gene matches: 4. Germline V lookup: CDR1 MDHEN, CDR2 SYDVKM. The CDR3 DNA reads TGTGCCAGCAGTCAGGGACTAGCGGGTAACAATGAGCAGTTCTTC. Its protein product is CASSQGLAGNNEQFF.